A single sample gave rise to the 12 T cell receptor beta chains below, sequenced in a study of OX40 agonist ivuxolimab in advanced cancers. Some clones are missing from TCRdb's copy, which holds only in-frame ones; the method was immunoSEQ multiplex PCR. Of around 70,000 clones in the sample, approximately 90% were seen once. Sequenced material: CD4+ or CD8+ T cells sorted from blood, taken in a trial of the OX40 agonist ivuxolimab. These receptors all come from an adult with an advanced solid tumor such as melanoma, head and neck, liver or kidney cancer.

The chain combines TRBV7-9 with TRBJ1-5, with D unresolved. The CDR3 totals 16 residues. Germline CDR1 SEHNR, CDR2 FQNEAQ (reference sequence). The V and J ends lost 1 base and 3 bases respectively, with 13 bases between them. The CDR3 sequence is CASSLVNGPINQPQHF. The CDR3 bases are TGTGCCAGCAGCTTAGTGAACGGCCCGATCAATCAGCCCCAGCATTTT.

The V and J genes are TRBV4-1 and TRBJ2-7; 11 bases are a match to TRBD1. The V and J ends lost 4 bases and 2 bases, in that order; junction bases with no gene match: 7. The germline CDR1 and CDR2 sequences are MGHRA and YSYEKL. There are 16 residues in the CDR3. CDR3 sequence reads: CASSPGGQGDPYEQYF. CDR3 bases: TGCGCCAGCAGCCCCGGGGGACAGGGGGACCCCTACGAGCAGTACTTC.

Sample share makes this clone medium-sized. The chain uses TRBV7-3 and TRBJ2-7, with 7 bases fitting TRBD1. There are 14 residues in the CDR3. J gave up 2 bases and V 5 bases, and 6 bases lay outside the gene matches. Germline assignment: CDR1 SGHTA and CDR2 FQGTGA. CDR3 nucleotide sequence: TGTGCCAGCAGCCGTGGGGACAGCACCTACGAGCAGTACTTC. It is translated as CASSRGDSTYEQYF.

The J gene is TRBJ2-7, the V gene TRBV27; D gene uncertain. The germline gives CDR1 MNHEY, CDR2 SMNVEV (reference sequence). Trimming stripped 0 bases from V and 3 bases from J, with 6 bases between. The CDR3 runs 13 residues. The CDR3 protein is CASSLSLDYEQYF. CDR3 bases: TGTGCCAGCAGTTTATCGCTGGACTACGAGCAGTACTTC.

The chain recombines TRBV28 with TRBJ1-2; D unresolved. Looked up from germline, CDR1 is MDHEN and CDR2 is SYDVKM. V was shortened by 5 bases and J by 4 bases, with 20 bases between the two germline ends. This CDR3 is built from 16 residues. This CDR3 reads CASSPWAFPQTYGYTF. The CDR3, as DNA: TGTGCCAGCAGTCCTTGGGCCTTCCCGCAGACCTATGGCTACACCTTC.

The J gene is TRBJ2-2, the V gene TRBV27; tentative D call: TRBD2 (6 bases). The V gene's germline CDR1 is MNHEY and CDR2 SMNVEV (reference sequence). The germline V and J ends were trimmed by 5 bases and 7 bases, with 14 bases remaining between them. The CDR3 has 14 amino acids. This chain's CDR3 is CASSLFSGGGELFF. CDR3 in DNA: TGTGCCAGCAGTCTGTTCTCCGGGGGCGGGGAGCTGTTTTTT.

In DNA form, the CDR3 reads TGTGCCAGCAGCTTAGGTTCAGGGAATTATAATTCACCCCTCCACTTT. This sequence encodes CASSLGSGNYNSPLHF. The rearrangement uses TRBV7-9 and TRBJ1-6; a weak D match, TRBD1 (5 bases). Trimming pared 1 base from V and 4 bases from J, leaving 11 bases between. Germline CDR1 reads SEHNR; CDR2 reads FQNEAQ (reference sequence). CDR3 size: 16 residues.

V is TRBV19 and J is TRBJ2-7; D not resolved. The CDR3 is 13 amino acids. Germline V gene sequence: CDR1 LNHDA, CDR2 SQIVND (reference sequence). The V and J ends lost 3 bases and 1 base respectively, with 7 bases between them. This CDR3 reads CASSIELSYEQYF. CDR3 in DNA: TGTGCCAGTAGTATTGAACTTTCCTACGAGCAGTACTTC.

V is TRBV27 and J is TRBJ2-3; D is possibly TRBD1 or TRBD2 (6 bases each). V dropped 4 bases and J dropped 1 base, with 9 bases sitting between them. CDR1 and CDR2 from the germline V gene are MNHEY and SMNVEV (reference sequence). This CDR3 comprises 14 residues. The CDR3 here is CASSWRGGTDTQYF. The CDR3 coding sequence is TGTGCCAGCAGTTGGAGGGGGGGCACAGATACGCAGTATTTT.

The rearrangement joins TRBV5-8 to TRBJ2-3, with D uncertain. CDR3 size: 12 residues. Germline CDR1 SGHTS, CDR2 YDEGEE. V gave up 2 bases and J gave up 4 bases, with 5 bases separating them. The CDR3 region is CASSFKPDTQYF. CDR3 in DNA: TGTGCCAGCAGCTTTAAACCAGATACGCAGTATTTT. Full variable domain (remainder filled in from reference TRBV5-8 and TRBJ2-3): EAGVTQSPTHLIKTRGQQATLRCSPISGHTSVYWYQQALGLGLQFLLWYDEGEERNRGNFPPRFSGRQFPNYSSELNVNALELEDSALYLCASSFKPDTQYFGPGTRLTVL.

The chain joins TRBV28 to TRBJ2-1; D not resolved. The CDR3 contains 12 residues. Germline V gene data show CDR1 as MDHEN and CDR2 as SYDVKM. V lost 8 bases and J lost 10, with 15 bases in between. The CDR3 sequence: CASGNSAWEQFF. CDR3 nucleotides: TGTGCCAGCGGAAACTCAGCCTGGGAGCAGTTCTTC.

The chain carries TRBV7-8 and TRBJ1-4; 9 nucleotides align to TRBD1. CDR3 length: 15 residues. CDR1 is SGHVS, CDR2 FQNEAQ, per germline. J lost 8 bases, V lost 3 bases, and 7 bases had no gene match. CDR3 sequence (DNA): TGTGCCAGCAGCTTTACGACAGGGGGAGGAGAAAAACTGTTTTTT. Translation gives CASSFTTGGGEKLFF.